This TCR beta chain was recovered during a study of cytotoxic CD8 clonotypes in ibrutinib-treated CLL. Study at large: Complete response was seen in 2 patients and partial in some 25; around twelve progressed and around 14 stayed remitted after a median about 68 months. Points from the study as a whole: Treatment saw public clonotypes, which were uncommon, either contract or stay stable.

The CDR3 spans 15 residues. The V gene end was trimmed by 6 bases and the J gene end by 7 bases; junction bases not matched to a gene: 9. Germline V gene lookup returns CDR1 SGHTA and CDR2 FQGNSA. Method: immunoSEQ multiplex PCR; TCRdb's copy keeps in-frame clones and lacks some. The top ten hold approximately 5.1% of the sample, which has about 85,000 clones, roughly 83% seen once. Regarding this clone: Antigen unknown.

PBMCs that had been cryopreserved were the source of about 2 micrograms of genomic DNA for TCR beta libraries. The source of this sequence is a human donor with chronic lymphocytic leukemia. V is TRBV7-2 and J is TRBJ2-1, with 10 bases aligning to TRBD1. Sequenced material: PBMCs, taken after 12 months of ibrutinib treatment. CDR3 bases: TGTGCCAGCAGTCCTGACAGGGGGCTTTGGAATGAGCAGTTCTTC. Translating gives CASSPDRGLWNEQFF.